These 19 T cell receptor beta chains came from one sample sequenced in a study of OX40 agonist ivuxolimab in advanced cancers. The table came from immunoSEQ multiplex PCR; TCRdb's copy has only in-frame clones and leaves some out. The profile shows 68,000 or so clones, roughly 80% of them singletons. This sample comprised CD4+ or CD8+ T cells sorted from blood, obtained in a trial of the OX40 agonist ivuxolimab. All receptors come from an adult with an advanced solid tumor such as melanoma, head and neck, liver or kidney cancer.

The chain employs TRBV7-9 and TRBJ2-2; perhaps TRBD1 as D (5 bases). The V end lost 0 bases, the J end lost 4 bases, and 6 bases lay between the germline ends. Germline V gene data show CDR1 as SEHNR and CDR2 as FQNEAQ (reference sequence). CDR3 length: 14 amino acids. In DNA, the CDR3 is TGTGCCAGCAGCTTAGCAGGGGTCACCGGGGAGCTGTTTTTT. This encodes CASSLAGVTGELFF.

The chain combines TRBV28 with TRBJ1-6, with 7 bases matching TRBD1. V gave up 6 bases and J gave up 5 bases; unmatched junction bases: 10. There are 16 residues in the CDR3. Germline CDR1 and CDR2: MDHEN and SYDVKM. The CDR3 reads CASSRPGQRHNSPLHF. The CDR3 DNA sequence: TGTGCCAGCAGCCGGCCGGGACAGAGGCATAATTCACCCCTCCACTTT.

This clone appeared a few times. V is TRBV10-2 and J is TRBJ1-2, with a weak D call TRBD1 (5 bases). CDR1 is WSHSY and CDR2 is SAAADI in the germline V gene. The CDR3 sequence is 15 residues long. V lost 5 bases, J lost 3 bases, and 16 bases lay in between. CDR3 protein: CASSSPGVVDYGYTF. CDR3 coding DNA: TGCGCCAGCAGTAGCCCGGGGGTTGTTGACTATGGCTACACCTTC.

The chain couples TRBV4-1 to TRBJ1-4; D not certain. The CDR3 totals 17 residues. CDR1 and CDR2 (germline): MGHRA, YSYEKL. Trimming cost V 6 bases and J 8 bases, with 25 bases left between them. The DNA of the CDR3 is TGCGCCAGCAGTCAAATCGGCCAGGCCTCCTGGAGCGAAAAACTGTTTTTT. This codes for CASSQIGQASWSEKLFF.

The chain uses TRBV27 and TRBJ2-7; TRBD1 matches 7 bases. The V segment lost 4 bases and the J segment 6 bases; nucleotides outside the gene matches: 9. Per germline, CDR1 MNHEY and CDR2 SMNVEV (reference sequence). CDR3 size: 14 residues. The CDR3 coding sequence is TGTGCCAGCAGTTCCCTCAGGGGGTTGGGCGAGCAGTACTTC. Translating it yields CASSSLRGLGEQYF.

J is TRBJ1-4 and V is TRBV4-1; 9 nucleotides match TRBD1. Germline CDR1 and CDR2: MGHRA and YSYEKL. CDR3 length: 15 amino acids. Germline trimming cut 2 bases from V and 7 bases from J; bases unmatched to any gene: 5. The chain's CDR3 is CASSQRDRAVEKLFF. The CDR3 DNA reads TGCGCCAGCAGCCAACGGGACAGGGCCGTTGAAAAACTGTTTTTT.

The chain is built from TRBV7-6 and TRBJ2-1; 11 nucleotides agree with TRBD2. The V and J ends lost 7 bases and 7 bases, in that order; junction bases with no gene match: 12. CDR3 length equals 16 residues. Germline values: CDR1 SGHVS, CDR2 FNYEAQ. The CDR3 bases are TGTGCCAGCACCCGGGCCCTTAGCGGGAGGGCGAATGAGCAGTTCTTC. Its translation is CASTRALSGRANEQFF.

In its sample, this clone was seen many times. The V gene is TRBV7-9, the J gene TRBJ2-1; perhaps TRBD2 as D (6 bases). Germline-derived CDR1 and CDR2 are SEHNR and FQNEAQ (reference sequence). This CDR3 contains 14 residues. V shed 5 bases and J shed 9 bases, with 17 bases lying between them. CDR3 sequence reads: CASSPTRGVTEQFF. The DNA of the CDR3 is TGTGCCAGCAGCCCGACTAGAGGGGTGACTGAGCAGTTCTTC. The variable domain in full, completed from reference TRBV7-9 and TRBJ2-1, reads DTGVSQNPRHKITKRGQNVTFRCDPISEHNRLYWYRQTLGQGPEFLTYFQNEAQLEKSRLLSDRFSAERPKGSFSTLEIQRTEQGDSAMYLCASSPTRGVTEQFFGPGTRLTVL.

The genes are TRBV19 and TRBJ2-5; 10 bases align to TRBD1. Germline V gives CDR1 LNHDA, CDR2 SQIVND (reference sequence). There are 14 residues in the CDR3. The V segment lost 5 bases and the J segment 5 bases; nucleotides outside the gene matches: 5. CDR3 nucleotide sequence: TGTGCCAGTAGTCCCCGGACAGGGGGGGAGACCCAGTACTTC. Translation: CASSPRTGGETQYF.

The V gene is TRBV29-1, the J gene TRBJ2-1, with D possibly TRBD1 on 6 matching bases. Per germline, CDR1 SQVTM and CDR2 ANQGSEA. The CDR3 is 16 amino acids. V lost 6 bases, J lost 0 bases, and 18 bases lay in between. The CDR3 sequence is CSVRNPAGDSYNEQFF. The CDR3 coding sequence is TGCAGCGTCCGCAACCCGGCAGGGGACTCCTACAATGAGCAGTTCTTC.

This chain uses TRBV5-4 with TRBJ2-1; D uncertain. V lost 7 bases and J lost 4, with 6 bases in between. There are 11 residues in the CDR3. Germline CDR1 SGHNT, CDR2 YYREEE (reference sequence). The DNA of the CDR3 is TGTGCCAGCCACACTTACAATGAGCAGTTCTTC. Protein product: CASHTYNEQFF. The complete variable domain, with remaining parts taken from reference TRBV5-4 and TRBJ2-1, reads ETGVTQSPTHLIKTRGQQVTLRCSSQSGHNTVSWYQQALGQGPQFIFQYYREEENGRGNFPPRFSGLQFPNYSSELNVNALELDDSALYLCASHTYNEQFFGPGTRLTVL.

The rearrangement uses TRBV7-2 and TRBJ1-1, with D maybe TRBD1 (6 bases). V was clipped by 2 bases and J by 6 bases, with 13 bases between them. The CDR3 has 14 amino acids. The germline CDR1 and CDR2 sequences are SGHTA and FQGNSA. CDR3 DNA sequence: TGTGCCAGCAGCTTAAGTTTCGAGGGGGCTGAAGCTTTCTTT. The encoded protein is CASSLSFEGAEAFF.

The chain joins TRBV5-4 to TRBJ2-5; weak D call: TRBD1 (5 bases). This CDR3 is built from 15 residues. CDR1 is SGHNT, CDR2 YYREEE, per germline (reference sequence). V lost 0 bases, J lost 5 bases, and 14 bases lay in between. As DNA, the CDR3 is TGTGCCAGCAGCTTGGCCTTGTCAGGGTTCGAGACCCAGTACTTC. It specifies CASSLALSGFETQYF.

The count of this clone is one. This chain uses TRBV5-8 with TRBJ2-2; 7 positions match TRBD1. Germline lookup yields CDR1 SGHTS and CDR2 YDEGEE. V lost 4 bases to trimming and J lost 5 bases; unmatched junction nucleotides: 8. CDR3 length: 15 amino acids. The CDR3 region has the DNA TGTGCCAGCAGCCCCGAGACAGGGCGGACCGGGGAGCTGTTTTTT. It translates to CASSPETGRTGELFF.

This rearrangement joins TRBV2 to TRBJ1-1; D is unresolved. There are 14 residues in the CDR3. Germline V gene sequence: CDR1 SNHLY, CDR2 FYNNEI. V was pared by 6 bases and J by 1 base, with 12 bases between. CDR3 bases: TGTGCCAGCAGGTTCGCCCAGGCGAACACTGAAGCTTTCTTT. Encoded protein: CASRFAQANTEAFF.

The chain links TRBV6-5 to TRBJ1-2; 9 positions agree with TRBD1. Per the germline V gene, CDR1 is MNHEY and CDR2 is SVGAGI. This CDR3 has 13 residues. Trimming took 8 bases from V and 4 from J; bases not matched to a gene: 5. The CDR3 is CASVGDRVYGYTF. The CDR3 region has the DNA TGTGCCAGCGTAGGGGACAGGGTCTATGGCTACACCTTC.

CDR3 protein: CASSRSGTDNEQFF. Here the CDR3 DNA reads TGCGCCAGCAGTCGAAGCGGGACAGACAATGAGCAGTTCTTC. This chain links TRBV4-1 with TRBJ2-1; D possibly uses TRBD1 or TRBD2 (7 bases each). Germline CDR1 MGHRA, CDR2 YSYEKL. The CDR3 loop spans 14 amino acids. The V gene lost 6 bases and the J gene lost 5 bases, with 14 bases spanning the gap.

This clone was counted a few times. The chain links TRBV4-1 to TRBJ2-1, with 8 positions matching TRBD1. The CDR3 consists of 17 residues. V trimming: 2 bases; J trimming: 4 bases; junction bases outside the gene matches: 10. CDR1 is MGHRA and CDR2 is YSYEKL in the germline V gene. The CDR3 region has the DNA TGCGCCAGCAGCCAACCGGGACGGGACAGGACTTACAATGAGCAGTTCTTC. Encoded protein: CASSQPGRDRTYNEQFF.

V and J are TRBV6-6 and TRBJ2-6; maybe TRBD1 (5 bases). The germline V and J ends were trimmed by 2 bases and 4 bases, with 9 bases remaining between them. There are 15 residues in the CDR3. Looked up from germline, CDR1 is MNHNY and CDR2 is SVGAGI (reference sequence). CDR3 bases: TGTGCCAGCAGTTACGCAAGGGGCGGGGCCAACGTCCTGACTTTC. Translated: CASSYARGGANVLTF.